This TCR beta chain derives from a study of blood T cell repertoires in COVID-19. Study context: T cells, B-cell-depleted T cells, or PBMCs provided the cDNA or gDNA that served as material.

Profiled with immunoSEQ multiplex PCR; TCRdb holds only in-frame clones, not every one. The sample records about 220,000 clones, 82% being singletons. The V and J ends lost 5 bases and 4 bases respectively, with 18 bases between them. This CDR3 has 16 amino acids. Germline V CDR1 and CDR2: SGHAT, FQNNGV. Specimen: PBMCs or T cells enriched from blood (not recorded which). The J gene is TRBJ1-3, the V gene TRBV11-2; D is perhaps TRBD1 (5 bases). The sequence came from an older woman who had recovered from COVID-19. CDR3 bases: TGTGCCAGCAGCCCGAACCTTAGACAGATCGGAAACACCATATATTTT. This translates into CASSPNLRQIGNTIYF.